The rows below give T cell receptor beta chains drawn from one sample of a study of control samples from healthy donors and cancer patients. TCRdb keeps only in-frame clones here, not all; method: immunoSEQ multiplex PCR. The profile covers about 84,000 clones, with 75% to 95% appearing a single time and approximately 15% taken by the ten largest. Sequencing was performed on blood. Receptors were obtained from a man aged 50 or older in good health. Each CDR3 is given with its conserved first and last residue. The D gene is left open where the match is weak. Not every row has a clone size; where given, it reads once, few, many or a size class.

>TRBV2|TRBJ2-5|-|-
TGTGCCAGCAGTGTAGAGACCCAGGAGAGCCAGTACTTC
CASSVETQESQYF
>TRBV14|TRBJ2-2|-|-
TGTGCCAGCAGCCTCGCCTGGGGAATCGGGGAGCTGTTTTTT
CASSLAWGIGELFF
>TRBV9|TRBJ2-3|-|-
TGTGCCAGCAGCTCGGGGGCGGACTCTACTAATACGCAGTATTTT
CASSSGADSTNTQYF
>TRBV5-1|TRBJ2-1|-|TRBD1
TGCGCCAGCAGATTGGGACAGGGTAGACACAATGAGCAGTTCTTC
CASRLGQGRHNEQFF
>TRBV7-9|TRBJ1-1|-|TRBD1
TGTGCCAGCAGCTTGGCCGGGACAGGGGTTACTGAAGCTTTCTTT
CASSLAGTGVTEAFF
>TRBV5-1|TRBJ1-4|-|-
TGCGCCAGCAGCTTGAGGCGGGGTAATGAAAAACTGTTTTTT
CASSLRRGNEKLFF
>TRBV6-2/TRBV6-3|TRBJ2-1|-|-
TGTGCCAGCAGTTACCGACGGGACAATGAGCAGTTCTTC
CASSYRRDNEQFF
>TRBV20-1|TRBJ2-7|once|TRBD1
TGCAGTGCTTTAACAGGGGGGCAGCAGTACTTC
CSALTGGQQYF
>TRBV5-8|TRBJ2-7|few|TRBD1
TGTGCCAGCAGCTTGAATGGTGACAGGGGGGGCGAGCAGTACTTC
CASSLNGDRGGEQYF
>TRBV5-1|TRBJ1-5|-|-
TGCGCCAGCAGCTTTAATGGGGAGAATCAGCCCCAGCATTTT
CASSFNGENQPQHF
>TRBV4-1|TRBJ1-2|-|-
TGCGCCAGCAGCCAGGCGGACAGCTTTACTGGCTACACCTTC
CASSQADSFTGYTF
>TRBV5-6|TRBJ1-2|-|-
TGTGCCAGCAGCTTCGGGCAGGACTATGGCTACACCTTC
CASSFGQDYGYTF
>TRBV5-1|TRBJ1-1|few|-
TGCGCCAGCAGCTTAACCTCACCAGGAATGAACACTGAAGCTTTCTTT
CASSLTSPGMNTEAFF
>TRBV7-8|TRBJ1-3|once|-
TGTGCCAGCAGCGTCACAGGGAACTCTGGAAACACCATATATTTT
CASSVTGNSGNTIYF
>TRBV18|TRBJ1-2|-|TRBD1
TGTGCCAGCTCACCTGACAGGTCAGGGGGCGATGGCTACACCTTC
CASSPDRSGGDGYTF
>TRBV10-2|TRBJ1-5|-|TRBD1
TGCGCCAGCAGTGCGCGACAGGGTCAGCCCCAGCATTTT
CASSARQGQPQHF
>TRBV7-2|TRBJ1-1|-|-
TGTGCCAGCAGCTTAACGGGACCGATGAACACTGAAGCTTTCTTT
CASSLTGPMNTEAFF
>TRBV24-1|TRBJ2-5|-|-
TGTGCCACCAGTGACCGAGGGCGAGACCAAGAGACCCAGTACTTC
CATSDRGRDQETQYF
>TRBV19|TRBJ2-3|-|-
TGTGCCAGTAGTAATGGCGGCTCTAGGAACAGGAATACGCAGTATTTT
CASSNGGSRNRNTQYF
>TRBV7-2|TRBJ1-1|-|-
TGTGCCAGCAGCTTAGGGGGGGGGCCCACTGAAGCTTTCTTT
CASSLGGGPTEAFF
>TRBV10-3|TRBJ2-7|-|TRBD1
TGTGCCATCAGTGTTGGGACAGGGGTTTACGAGCAGTACTTC
CAISVGTGVYEQYF
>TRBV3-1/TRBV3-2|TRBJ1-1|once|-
TGTGCCAGCAGCCAAGGGAGAAGCACTGAAGCTTTCTTT
CASSQGRSTEAFF
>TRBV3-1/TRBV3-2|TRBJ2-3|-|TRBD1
TGTGCCAGCAGCCACTCCACGGGACAGGGGGCACGAGATACGCAGTATTTT
CASSHSTGQGARDTQYF
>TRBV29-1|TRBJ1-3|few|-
TGCAGCGTTGAAATGGGACAAAAGTCCTCTGGAAACACCATATATTTT
CSVEMGQKSSGNTIYF
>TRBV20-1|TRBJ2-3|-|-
TGCAGTGCTAATGTAGGGTATACGCAGTATTTT
CSANVGYTQYF
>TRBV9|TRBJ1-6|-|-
TGTGCCAGCAGCGTCGACAGTAGGTCACCCCTCCACTTT
CASSVDSRSPLHF
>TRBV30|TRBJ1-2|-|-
TGTGCCTGGAGTCCTTCCCTAGGCCGTGGCTACACCTTC
CAWSPSLGRGYTF
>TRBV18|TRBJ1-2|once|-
TGTGCCAGCTCATCCGAGGGCCCCGACTATGGCTACACCTTC
CASSSEGPDYGYTF
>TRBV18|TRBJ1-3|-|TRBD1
TGTGCCAGCTCACCAGACAGGGCGGGAGGAAACACCATATATTTT
CASSPDRAGGNTIYF
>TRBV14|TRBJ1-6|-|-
TGTGCCAGCAGCCAATTCGGTATCGGCTCACCCCTCCACTTT
CASSQFGIGSPLHF
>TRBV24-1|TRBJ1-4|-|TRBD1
TGTGCCACCAGTGAGGGAGACAGGGCTAATGAAAAACTGTTTTTT
CATSEGDRANEKLFF
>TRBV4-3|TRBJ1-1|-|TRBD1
TGCGCCAGCAGCCAGGAGACAGACAGGGGCATCTCTGCTTTCTTT
CASSQETDRGISAFF
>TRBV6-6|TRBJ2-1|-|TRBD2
TGTGCCATTGGGGTCGGCGGGGGGGCCGGCAATGAGCAGTTCTTC
CAIGVGGGAGNEQFF
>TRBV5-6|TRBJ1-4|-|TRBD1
TGTGCCAGCAGCCAACAGGGGGGAGATGAAAAACTGTTTTTT
CASSQQGGDEKLFF
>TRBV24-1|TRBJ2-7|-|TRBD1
TGTGCCACCAGTGATACCGGGACAGGATACTACGAGCAGTACTTC
CATSDTGTGYYEQYF
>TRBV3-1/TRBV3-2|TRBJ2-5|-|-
TGTGCCAGCAGCCAACGGAATAGGCAGACCCAGTACTTC
CASSQRNRQTQYF
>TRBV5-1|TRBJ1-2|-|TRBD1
TGCGCCAGCAGCTTTGGACAGGGGCCCGAGTCTAGGTCAAATGGCTACACCTTC
CASSFGQGPESRSNGYTF
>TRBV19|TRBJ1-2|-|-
TGTGCCAGTAGTATTAGCTTCGGGAGTCCTTATGGCTACACCTTC
CASSISFGSPYGYTF
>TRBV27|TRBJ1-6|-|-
TGTGCCAGCCATCCATCTGGGCAGGGTAATTCACCCCTCCACTTT
CASHPSGQGNSPLHF
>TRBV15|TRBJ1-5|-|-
TGTGCCACCAGCAGTGATGGGGATAATCAGCCCCAGCATTTT
CATSSDGDNQPQHF
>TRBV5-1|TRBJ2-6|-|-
TGCGCCAGCAGCTTGTATTTTGCCTCTGGGGCCAACGTCCTGACTTTC
CASSLYFASGANVLTF
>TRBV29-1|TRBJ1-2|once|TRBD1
TGCAGCGTTGTTCACAGGCAGGGGGTGGGCTATGGCTACACCTTC
CSVVHRQGVGYGYTF
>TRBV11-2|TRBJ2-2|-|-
TGTGCCAGCAGCCGAGACAGATACACCGGGGAGCTGTTTTTT
CASSRDRYTGELFF
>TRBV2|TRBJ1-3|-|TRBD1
TGTGCCAGCGAGAACCTGATCGGGGGACAGGGGGGCAACACCATATATTTT
CASENLIGGQGGNTIYF
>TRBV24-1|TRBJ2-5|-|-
TGTGCCACCAGTGATTTGCAGGACAGAGAAGAGACCCAGTACTTC
CATSDLQDREETQYF
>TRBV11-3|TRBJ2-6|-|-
TGTGCCAGCAGCTTAGGGCAGGGCTCTGGGGCCAACGTCCTGACTTTC
CASSLGQGSGANVLTF
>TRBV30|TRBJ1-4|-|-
TGTGCCTGGAGTGAACAACTGAATGAAAAACTGTTTTTT
CAWSEQLNEKLFF